Below, 13 T cell receptor beta chains from the same sample are listed, as sequenced in a study of T-cell memory formation after mild COVID-19. TCRdb re-called the 5' RACE reads with MiXCR, one entry per CDR3 protein. The repertoire includes some 450,000 distinct CDR3 sequences, 20% of them detected once, and around 9.2% sits in the top ten. The sample consisted of PBMCs or a T cell subset sorted from them (not recorded which). The origin of the receptors is an adult woman who had mild COVID-19 (a few samples of this study predate the infection). Cell type and time point are not known.

In DNA form, the CDR3 reads TGTGCCAGCAGCCAAGGGAGTGAAGCTTTCTTT. It codes for CASSQGSEAFF. V usage is TRBV7-2 and J usage is TRBJ1-1; D remains unclear. Germline CDR1 SGHTA, CDR2 FQGNSA. This CDR3 region has 11 residues. Trimming left V 5 bases short and J 7 bases short, with 8 bases between.

A few counts support this clonotype. The genes are TRBV12-3 or TRBV12-4 and TRBJ1-4; D gene unclear. V lost 5 bases to trimming and J lost 8 bases, with 9 bases between them. The CDR3 totals 12 residues. The CDR3 DNA is TGTGCCAGCAGTCCGGTAGCAGAAAAACTGTTTTTT. It translates to CASSPVAEKLFF.

This clonotype appeared a few times. This chain connects TRBV24-1 to TRBJ2-1; a weak D match, TRBD2 (6 bases). Germline loops: CDR1 KGHDR, CDR2 SFDVKD. This CDR3 comprises 17 residues. Between the trimmed V and J ends, which lost 3 bases and 0 bases, there was a span of 14 bases. The CDR3 region is CATSDGLAPSSYNEQFF. The CDR3 bases are TGTGCCACCAGTGATGGTCTAGCGCCGAGCTCCTACAATGAGCAGTTCTTC.

This sequence joins TRBV6-5 and TRBJ2-3; TRBD1 matches 9 bases. CDR1 and CDR2 from the germline V gene are MNHEY and SVGAGI. There are 15 residues in the CDR3. The V gene end was trimmed by 2 bases and the J gene end by 5 bases; junction bases not matched to a gene: 5. CDR3 sequence (DNA): TGTGCCAGCAGTTACGGGGGACAGGGTGGAGATACGCAGTATTTT. Translating it yields CASSYGGQGGDTQYF.

The V call is TRBV6-6, the J call TRBJ2-7; 10 nucleotides match TRBD1. This CDR3 region has 15 residues. Germline assignment: CDR1 MNHNY and CDR2 SVGAGI (reference sequence). Germline trimming cut 6 bases from V and 4 bases from J; bases unmatched to any gene: 9. CDR3 region: CASSSGQGIAYEQYF. The CDR3 nucleotides read TGTGCCAGCAGCTCGGGACAGGGGATTGCATACGAGCAGTACTTC.

The chain is built from TRBV18 and TRBJ2-7, with a weak D call TRBD1 (6 bases). V gave up 0 bases and J gave up 0 bases, with 12 bases separating them. Per germline, CDR1 KGHSH and CDR2 LQKENI. The CDR3 extends over 16 amino acids. The CDR3 region is CASSPPGAQSSYEQYF. DNA for the CDR3: TGTGCCAGCTCACCACCGGGGGCGCAAAGCTCCTACGAGCAGTACTTC.

The chain is built from TRBV30 and TRBJ1-4, with a tentative D call TRBD1 (6 bases). The germline V gene has CDR1 GTSNPN and CDR2 SVGIG (reference sequence). The CDR3 contains 14 residues. V was clipped by 1 base and J by 5 bases, with 11 bases between them. The CDR3 reads CAWSGGRGNEKLFF. Written as DNA, the CDR3 is TGTGCCTGGAGTGGGGGGCGAGGAAATGAAAAACTGTTTTTT.

This clonotype appeared many times. This sequence joins TRBV28 and TRBJ2-1; possible D gene TRBD1, 5 bases. This CDR3 has 12 amino acids. Trimming shortened V by 9 bases and J by 4 bases, and 10 bases separated the two germline ends. CDR1 and CDR2 from the germline V gene are MDHEN and SYDVKM. The CDR3 region is CASSDSYNEQFF. The CDR3 region has the DNA TGTGCCAGTTCCGACAGTTACAATGAGCAGTTCTTC.

The rearrangement links TRBV6-5 to TRBJ2-3; D is uncertain. CDR1 is MNHEY, CDR2 SVGAGI, per germline. This CDR3 has 13 amino acids. V dropped 2 bases and J dropped 4 bases, with 7 bases sitting between them. CDR3 region: CASSYHSSDTQYF. DNA of the CDR3: TGTGCCAGCAGTTACCACTCCTCAGATACGCAGTATTTT.

The rearrangement links TRBV5-4 to TRBJ2-1; 12 bases map to TRBD1. The CDR3 runs to 15 residues. The germline CDR1 and CDR2 sequences are SGHNT and YYREEE (reference sequence). V shed 4 bases and J 6 bases; nucleotides not matched to a gene: 5. The CDR3 protein is CASSVRDRGLNEQFF. DNA of the CDR3: TGTGCCAGCAGCGTCCGGGACAGGGGGCTCAATGAGCAGTTCTTC.

CDR3 nucleotide sequence: TGCAGCGTTGTCTTCCGAAACACCATATATTTT. Encoded protein: CSVVFRNTIYF. The chain carries TRBV29-1 and TRBJ1-3; D remains unclear. Looked up from germline, CDR1 is SQVTM and CDR2 is ANQGSEA. The V end was cut by 4 bases, the J end by 5 bases, with 6 bases between. CDR3 length: 11 residues.

The rearrangement joins TRBV19 to TRBJ2-1; 12 bases fit TRBD2. Losses at the gene ends were 5 bases for V and 10 bases for J; bases not matched to a gene: 12. This CDR3 comprises 16 residues. Germline V gives CDR1 LNHDA, CDR2 SQIVND (reference sequence). This CDR3 is CASSPSASGGATEQFF. CDR3 DNA sequence: TGTGCCAGTAGTCCATCCGCTAGCGGGGGGGCCACAGAGCAGTTCTTC.

This sequence joins TRBV3-1 and TRBJ1-1, with D possibly TRBD1 on 5 matching bases. Looked up from germline, CDR1 is LGHDT and CDR2 is YNNKEL (reference sequence). CDR3 length: 15 amino acids. Deletions cut 1 base from V and 5 bases from J, with 14 bases between. The CDR3 spells CASSQVGGAGTEAFF. In nucleotides, the CDR3 is TGTGCCAGCAGCCAAGTAGGAGGGGCCGGGACTGAAGCTTTCTTT.